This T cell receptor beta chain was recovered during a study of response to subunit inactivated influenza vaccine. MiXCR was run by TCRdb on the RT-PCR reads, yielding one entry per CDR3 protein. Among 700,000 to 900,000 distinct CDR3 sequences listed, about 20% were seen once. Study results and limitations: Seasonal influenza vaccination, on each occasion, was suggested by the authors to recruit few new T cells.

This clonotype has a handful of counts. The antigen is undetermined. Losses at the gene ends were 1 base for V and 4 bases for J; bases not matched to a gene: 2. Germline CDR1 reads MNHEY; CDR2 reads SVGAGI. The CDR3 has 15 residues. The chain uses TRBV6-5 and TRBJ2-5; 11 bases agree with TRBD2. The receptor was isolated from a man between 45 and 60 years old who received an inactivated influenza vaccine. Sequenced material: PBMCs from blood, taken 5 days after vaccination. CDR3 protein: CASSYLTSGRETQYF. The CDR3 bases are TGTGCCAGCAGTTACTTAACTAGCGGGAGAGAGACCCAGTACTTC.